A selection of T cell receptor beta chains follows, all from one sample in a study of T cells after yellow fever vaccination. TCRdb re-analysed the 5' RACE reads in MiXCR, keeping a single row per CDR3 protein. Here the sample spans about 160,000 distinct CDR3 sequences, about 7% being singletons. Sequencing used CD4+ T cells sorted from PBMCs, obtained less than 6 days after the first yellow fever vaccination. Receptor source: a man between 18 and 35 years old who received the YFV17D yellow fever vaccine. The conserved cysteine and the conserved F or W are not part of the CDR3 here. Each record gives: V gene, J gene, CDR3 protein.

TRBV5-4	TRBJ2-6	ASSFELYSGANVLT
TRBV4-3	TRBJ1-1	ASSQDSRPWRTEAF
TRBV20-1	TRBJ1-2	SASPAGGEGYGYT
TRBV20-1	TRBJ2-3	SAPSGGASDTQY
TRBV10-3	TRBJ2-1	ASRDRGNEQF
TRBV5-1	TRBJ2-3	ASTPSGQSTDTQY
TRBV7-6	TRBJ2-5	ASSFLRGETQY
TRBV5-1	TRBJ2-5	ASTPGQRETQY
TRBV7-2	TRBJ1-1	ASSEQGVEAF
TRBV5-1	TRBJ2-3	ASSLGDSTDTQY
TRBV6-5	TRBJ2-3	ASSFQLATDTQY
TRBV7-9	TRBJ2-5	ASSFGDRGKRETQY
TRBV20-1	TRBJ1-4	SARGTGGEKEKLF
TRBV2	TRBJ2-1	ASRAGTSGAREQF
TRBV30	TRBJ2-1	AWSVGTGLLF
TRBV18	TRBJ1-1	ASSPYRGTEAF
TRBV30	TRBJ2-3	AWSVGTGVSDTQY
TRBV6-5	TRBJ1-2	ASSYRGANYGYT
TRBV2	TRBJ1-5	ASRRVSNQPQH
TRBV3-1	TRBJ2-1	ASSPGGGGFEQF
TRBV7-9	TRBJ2-7	ASSRSGAALF
TRBV20-1	TRBJ1-2	SARDGRGPDGYT
TRBV20-1	TRBJ1-1	SGQKQQGGTEAF
TRBV9	TRBJ1-5	ASSVAGEGNQPQH
TRBV2	TRBJ1-1	ASSDVPGSAEAF
TRBV4-1	TRBJ2-5	ASSPTTGETQY
TRBV10-3	TRBJ2-7	ATRDRGPEVEQY
TRBV10-3	TRBJ2-6	AISEIGTGGISGANVLT
TRBV20-1	TRBJ1-2	SAPRLGSGGDYGYT
TRBV29-1	TRBJ1-1	SIDQGYTEAF
TRBV30	TRBJ1-2	AWRRGTGGNGYT
TRBV3-1	TRBJ2-1	ASSQGVDNEQF
TRBV7-9	TRBJ1-3	ASRRGDSGNTIY
TRBV20-1	TRBJ2-3	SASPLAGGTDTQY
TRBV30	TRBJ1-2	AWSVPGNYGYT
TRBV5-1	TRBJ2-1	ASSPRSSHYNEQF
TRBV6-2/TRBV6-3	TRBJ1-5	ASSYGAVNQPQH
TRBV11-2	TRBJ2-1	ASSFILAVGKEQF
TRBV12-3/TRBV12-4	TRBJ2-3	ASSFPYRSGDVLDTQY
TRBV19	TRBJ2-2	ASRLGANTGELF
TRBV4-2	TRBJ1-4	ASSQNTEKLF
TRBV6-2/TRBV6-3	TRBJ1-1	ASSYMAENTEAF
TRBV6-4	TRBJ2-2	ASSNQRTGELF
TRBV12-3/TRBV12-4	TRBJ1-5	ASSVSGRNQPQH
TRBV5-6	TRBJ2-3	ASSLGGLDTQY
TRBV4-1	TRBJ2-3	ASSHEGDSADTQY
TRBV7-2	TRBJ2-5	ASSAAGAQETQY
TRBV5-1	TRBJ2-5	ASSASLRLAGKETQY
TRBV4-3	TRBJ2-3	ASSLTGVIPDTQY
TRBV5-6	TRBJ1-6	ASSLARGRIGNSPLH
TRBV19	TRBJ2-1	ASSGQVTSYNEQF
TRBV5-1	TRBJ2-5	ASSNGGDRETQY
TRBV11-2	TRBJ2-2	ASWVTPRGGELF
TRBV2	TRBJ1-4	ASSGYATNEKLF
TRBV28	TRBJ2-7	ASSFVGTGAYEQY
TRBV12-3/TRBV12-4	TRBJ2-3	ASRSGGGSGDTQY
TRBV5-6	TRBJ2-3	ASSFFDTDTQY
TRBV7-9	TRBJ1-2	ASSLARERGNHGYT